A single sample gave rise to the 29 T cell receptor beta chains below, sequenced in a study of T cell changes during pregnancy in multiple sclerosis. The method was immunoSEQ multiplex PCR; TCRdb's version includes in-frame clones alone and lacks a portion of them. Of some 60,000 clones listed, just over 90% were seen once; the top ten hold roughly 0.35%. The input for sequencing was CD4+ T cells from peripheral blood mononuclear cells, taken before pregnancy. The receptors come from a female donor with multiple sclerosis, enrolled in a pregnancy study.

The V and J genes are TRBV19 and TRBJ2-5; 9 bases map to TRBD1. The V gene end was trimmed by 5 bases and the J gene end by 4 bases; junction bases not matched to a gene: 20. Per the germline V gene, CDR1 is LNHDA and CDR2 is SQIVND (reference sequence). This CDR3 has 19 amino acids. The DNA for the CDR3 is TGTGCCAGTAGTCTGTGCATGTTGGGGACAGGGTTAGGGTTAGAGACCCAGTACTTC. It is translated as CASSLCMLGTGLGLETQYF.

This clone appeared once. This rearrangement joins TRBV11-2 to TRBJ1-4; D is ambiguous. V dropped 2 bases and J dropped 1 base, with 8 bases sitting between them. The CDR3 sequence is 15 residues long. Germline CDR1 is SGHAT and CDR2 is FQNNGV. The CDR3 DNA follows: TGTGCCAGCAGCTTAACACTAGTAACTAATGAAAAACTGTTTTTT. Protein: CASSLTLVTNEKLFF.

The CDR3 protein is CAPRGGAGTTGANVLTF. In nucleotides, the CDR3 is TGCGCCCCACGAGGGGGGGCGGGAACTACTGGGGCCAACGTCCTGACTTTC. The V gene is TRBV5-1, the J gene TRBJ2-6, with D possibly TRBD2 on 7 matching bases. Trimming left V 10 bases short and J 2 bases short, with 22 bases between. Per the germline V gene, CDR1 is SGHRS and CDR2 is YFSETQ. There are 17 residues in the CDR3. The full variable domain, completed using reference TRBV5-1 and TRBJ2-6, is KAGVTQTPRYLIKTRGQQVTLSCSPISGHRSVSWYQQTPGQGLQFLFEYFSETQRNKGNFPGRFSGRQFSNSRSEMNVSTLELGDSALYLCAPRGGAGTTGANVLTFGAGSRLTVL.

The chain links TRBV9 to TRBJ2-1; the match to TRBD2 covers 7 bases. This CDR3 region has 15 residues. V lost 3 bases and J lost 6; bases outside the gene matches: 9. CDR1 and CDR2 (germline): SGDLS, YYNGEE. CDR3 in amino acids: CASSGRAGWGNEQFF. The CDR3 DNA reads TGTGCCAGCAGCGGCCGAGCGGGATGGGGCAATGAGCAGTTCTTC.

This chain links TRBV6-6 with TRBJ2-2; D might be TRBD2 (6 bases). V was clipped by 8 bases and J by 6 bases, with 10 bases between them. Germline assignment: CDR1 MNHNY and CDR2 SVGAGI (reference sequence). The CDR3 extends over 12 amino acids. CDR3 coding DNA: TGTGCCAGCCTGACTAGTTCCGGGGAGCTGTTTTTT. It codes for CASLTSSGELFF.

This chain connects TRBV11-3 to TRBJ2-3; D is possibly TRBD2 (6 bases). Looked up from germline, CDR1 is SGHNT and CDR2 is YENEEA. The CDR3 totals 17 residues. V lost 2 bases to trimming and J lost 0 bases, with 15 bases between them. The CDR3 coding sequence is TGTGCCAGCAGCTTAAGGGTAGCGGATACTAGCACAGATACGCAGTATTTT. Translated, it gives CASSLRVADTSTDTQYF.

The chain employs TRBV14 and TRBJ2-3; 12 positions agree with TRBD1. The CDR3 has 15 residues. The germline CDR1 and CDR2 sequences are SGHDN and FVKESK. Trimming took 5 bases from V and 5 from J; bases not matched to a gene: 5. As DNA, the CDR3 is TGTGCCAGCAGCGAAGGGACAGGGGGCATAGATACGCAGTATTTT. Translating gives CASSEGTGGIDTQYF.

The table lists this clone with a count of one. The chain recombines TRBV14 with TRBJ1-1; TRBD1 might be the D (5 bases). The germline CDR1 and CDR2 sequences are SGHDN and FVKESK. This CDR3 is built from 14 residues. The germline V and J ends were trimmed by 4 bases and 0 bases, with 9 bases remaining between them. Written as DNA, the CDR3 is TGTGCCAGCAGCCCACAGGCTCTGAACACTGAAGCTTTCTTT. Residues: CASSPQALNTEAFF.

V usage is TRBV7-9 and J usage is TRBJ1-2; 7 bases are shared with TRBD1. Germline V lookup: CDR1 SEHNR, CDR2 FQNEAQ (reference sequence). The CDR3 extends over 15 amino acids. V shed 2 bases and J 7 bases; nucleotides not matched to a gene: 10. CDR3 sequence reads: CASSLRSGRDSGYTF. CDR3 DNA sequence: TGTGCCAGCAGCTTAAGGTCGGGCAGGGACAGTGGCTACACCTTC.

The chain uses TRBV5-4 and TRBJ2-7; 8 positions agree with TRBD1. With V trimmed by 4 bases and J by 6 bases, 12 bases remained unmatched. The CDR3 runs to 15 residues. The germline gives CDR1 SGHNT, CDR2 YYREEE (reference sequence). In DNA, the CDR3 is TGTGCCAGCAGCCACAGGACAGGGTCACCTCTCGAGCAGTACTTC. Amino acids: CASSHRTGSPLEQYF. Looking up the rest from reference TRBV5-4 and TRBJ2-7 gives the full variable domain: ETGVTQSPTHLIKTRGQQVTLRCSSQSGHNTVSWYQQALGQGPQFIFQYYREEENGRGNFPPRFSGLQFPNYSSELNVNALELDDSALYLCASSHRTGSPLEQYFGPGTRLTVT.

J is TRBJ2-1 and V is TRBV6-1; tentatively, D is TRBD2 (5 bases). The CDR3 has 14 residues. Germline V CDR1 and CDR2: MNHNS, SASEGT. V was shortened by 4 bases and J by 3 bases, with 10 bases between the two germline ends. In DNA, the CDR3 is TGTGCCAGCAGTGGTAGCGCCTACTACAATGAGCAGTTCTTC. Translating it yields CASSGSAYYNEQFF.

The table lists this clone with a count of one. The rearrangement joins TRBV30 to TRBJ1-2; D remains unclear. Trimming took 2 bases from V and 8 from J, leaving 12 bases between them. Germline loops: CDR1 GTSNPN, CDR2 SVGIG (reference sequence). The CDR3 loop spans 12 amino acids. CDR3 sequence (DNA): TGTGCCTGGAGTATACAGTCGGGGGGCTACACCTTC. It encodes CAWSIQSGGYTF.

The V call is TRBV28, the J call TRBJ2-3; 9 bases are a match to TRBD2. The CDR3 has 15 amino acids. Trimming at V came to 8 bases and at J to 5 bases, leaving 11 bases not matched to a gene. Looked up from germline, CDR1 is MDHEN and CDR2 is SYDVKM. CDR3 in DNA: TGTGCCAGCCAGGGGGGCGGGAGGGCCCTAGATACGCAGTATTTT. Encoded protein: CASQGGGRALDTQYF.

The chain uses TRBV6-5 and TRBJ2-5, with 7 positions matching TRBD1. With V trimmed by 6 bases and J by 5 bases, 12 bases remained unmatched. The CDR3 covers 15 residues. The germline V gene encodes CDR1 MNHEY and CDR2 SVGAGI. Written as DNA, the CDR3 is TGTGCCAGCAGCGAAACCGACAGGGCGAGGGAGACCCAGTACTTC. Encoded protein: CASSETDRARETQYF.

This sequence joins TRBV6-6 and TRBJ2-7; maybe TRBD1 (5 bases). CDR3 size: 14 residues. CDR1 and CDR2 (germline): MNHNY, SVGAGI (reference sequence). The V gene lost 10 bases and the J gene lost 4 bases, with 20 bases spanning the gap. CDR3 nucleotides: TGTGCCATCAAGGACATGGGCGACATGTACGAGCAGTACTTC. Translated, it gives CAIKDMGDMYEQYF.

V gene TRBV13 combines with J gene TRBJ2-3; TRBD2 matches 12 bases. The CDR3 contains 16 residues. After removal of 5 bases from V and 1 base from J, the junction contained 4 bases not matched to a gene. Germline CDR1 reads PRHDT; CDR2 reads FYEKMQ (reference sequence). Written as DNA, the CDR3 is TGTGCCAGCAGCCTAGCGGGAGGGCCGGGCACAGATACGCAGTATTTT. Residues: CASSLAGGPGTDTQYF.

The chain combines TRBV6-5 with TRBJ1-2; D perhaps matches TRBD1 (5 bases). V was shortened by 6 bases and J by 0 bases, with 14 bases between the two germline ends. The CDR3 consists of 15 residues. CDR1 is MNHEY and CDR2 is SVGAGI in the germline V gene. As DNA, the CDR3 is TGTGCCAGCAGATCCGCAGGGTGGTCTAACTATGGCTACACCTTC. Its protein is CASRSAGWSNYGYTF.

This clone was detected once. The CDR3 region is CASSYSRGNPYEQYF. DNA for the CDR3: TGTGCCAGCAGTTACTCAAGAGGAAATCCCTACGAGCAGTACTTC. The gene calls are TRBV6-5 and TRBJ2-7; D uncertain. With 0 bases removed from V and 2 bases from J, the gap between germline ends came to 11 bases. The CDR3 totals 15 residues. CDR1 and CDR2 (germline): MNHEY, SVGAGI.

The CDR3 DNA follows: TGTGCCAGCAGCTTGACGGCGGGGTCCTACGAGCAGTACTTC. Encoded protein: CASSLTAGSYEQYF. The chain combines TRBV11-2 with TRBJ2-7, with D tentatively TRBD2 (6 bases). V shed 3 bases and J shed 1 base, with 10 bases lying between them. The germline CDR1 and CDR2 sequences are SGHAT and FQNNGV. This CDR3 comprises 14 residues. Full variable domain (rest looked up from reference TRBV11-2 and TRBJ2-7): EAGVAQSPRYKIIEKRQSVAFWCNPISGHATLYWYQQILGQGPKLLIQFQNNGVVDDSQLPKDRFSAERLKGVDSTLKIQPAKLEDSAVYLCASSLTAGSYEQYFGPGTRLTVT.

J is TRBJ2-2 and V is TRBV5-1; D is ambiguous. Deletions cut 0 bases from V and 2 bases from J, with 5 bases between. Germline V gene lookup returns CDR1 SGHRS and CDR2 YFSETQ. CDR3 length: 14 amino acids. In DNA form, the CDR3 reads TGCGCCAGCAGCTTGGGACTCAACACCGGGGAGCTGTTTTTT. Protein sequence: CASSLGLNTGELFF.

This chain joins TRBV11-3 and TRBJ1-2; D ambiguous. CDR1 SGHNT and CDR2 YENEEA come from the germline V gene. V shed 5 bases and J shed 6 bases, with 19 bases lying between them. This CDR3 is built from 15 residues. The CDR3 here is CASSASAGMRNGYTF. DNA of the CDR3: TGTGCCAGCAGCGCCAGCGCGGGGATGAGGAATGGCTACACCTTC.

This chain links TRBV28 with TRBJ2-3; 7 nucleotides line up with TRBD2. The CDR3 loop spans 15 amino acids. Germline CDR1 MDHEN, CDR2 SYDVKM. V gave up 2 bases and J gave up 6 bases; unmatched junction bases: 8. CDR3: CASSLRRESRDTQYF. The DNA of the CDR3 is TGTGCCAGCAGTTTAAGGCGGGAGTCTAGGGATACGCAGTATTTT.

This clone has only a few counts. The genes are TRBV7-9 and TRBJ1-1, with a possible D match to TRBD1 (5 bases). Germline CDR1 reads SEHNR; CDR2 reads FQNEAQ (reference sequence). V shed 11 bases and J shed 0 bases, with 16 bases lying between them. The CDR3 is made up of 14 amino acids. This chain's CDR3 is CAGQRQLLNTEAFF. The CDR3 DNA reads TGTGCCGGCCAAAGACAGTTATTGAACACTGAAGCTTTCTTT.

The gene calls are TRBV14 and TRBJ2-7, with 8 nucleotides matching TRBD2. This CDR3 has 16 amino acids. Unmatched junction bases numbered 9, after V lost 0 bases and J lost 5 bases. Per germline, CDR1 SGHDN and CDR2 FVKESK. The CDR3 nucleotides read TGTGCCAGCAGCCAAGATGTAGCGGGACGGAATCACGAGCAGTACTTC. Protein product: CASSQDVAGRNHEQYF.

This clone occurred once. The V gene is TRBV18, the J gene TRBJ2-5; D is ambiguous. V lost 1 base to trimming and J lost 4 bases, with 7 bases between them. Germline loops: CDR1 KGHSH, CDR2 LQKENI. The CDR3 consists of 13 residues. CDR3 sequence: CASSPQGGETQYF. For the CDR3, the DNA is TGTGCCAGCTCACCACAAGGCGGAGAGACCCAGTACTTC.

The V call is TRBV5-4, the J call TRBJ2-1; D may be TRBD1 (5 bases). V was trimmed by 0 bases and J by 5 bases, leaving 9 bases between them. Germline assignment: CDR1 SGHNT and CDR2 YYREEE (reference sequence). The CDR3 consists of 14 residues. CDR3 protein: CASSLDVTDNEQFF. The CDR3 DNA sequence: TGTGCCAGCAGCTTGGATGTGACAGACAATGAGCAGTTCTTC.

The sample holds one count of this clone. The chain combines TRBV28 with TRBJ1-5; possibly TRBD1 for D (5 bases). Germline values: CDR1 MDHEN, CDR2 SYDVKM. V shed 7 bases and J shed 6 bases, with 22 bases lying between them. The CDR3 runs 16 residues. The CDR3 reads CASKESETRRGQPQHF. CDR3 bases: TGTGCCAGCAAAGAATCAGAGACTCGGAGGGGTCAGCCCCAGCATTTT.

The chain employs TRBV30 and TRBJ1-2; D possibly corresponds to TRBD1 (5 bases). CDR1 and CDR2 (germline): GTSNPN, SVGIG (reference sequence). The ends were cut back, 4 bases at V and 2 bases at J, with 8 bases in the middle. This CDR3 is built from 12 residues. CDR3 loop: CAWTRGNYGYTF. The CDR3 bases are TGTGCCTGGACTAGGGGAAACTATGGCTACACCTTC.

The chain combines TRBV9 with TRBJ2-2; 8 nucleotides line up with TRBD1. This CDR3 has 15 amino acids. Germline V gene sequence: CDR1 SGDLS, CDR2 YYNGEE. The V segment lost 0 bases and the J segment 6 bases; nucleotides outside the gene matches: 4. The CDR3, as DNA: TGTGCCAGCAGCGTAGGAACAGGGGGAGCCGGGGAGCTGTTTTTT. It yields the protein CASSVGTGGAGELFF.